This passage covers 7 T cell receptor beta chains from one sample sequenced in a study of cytotoxic CD8 clonotypes in ibrutinib-treated CLL. Generated by immunoSEQ multiplex PCR, the TCRdb table keeps only in-frame clones and is missing some. The table records around 150,000 clones, approximately 77% of them present only once. The source material was PBMCs, sampled after 12 months of ibrutinib treatment. The receptors stem from a human donor with chronic lymphocytic leukemia.

The rearrangement uses TRBV18 and TRBJ2-1; unclear D gene. CDR1 and CDR2 (germline): KGHSH, LQKENI. Trimming took off 1 base at V and 7 bases at J, with 14 bases between the two ends. This CDR3 comprises 15 residues. As DNA, the CDR3 is TGTGCCAGCTCACCACAAGGGATTGGCGGAAATGAGCAGTTCTTC. Protein sequence: CASSPQGIGGNEQFF.

V is TRBV6-1 and J is TRBJ1-2; 8 bases line up with TRBD1. The germline CDR1 and CDR2 sequences are MNHNS and SASEGT. The ends lost 5 bases at V and 6 bases at J; junction bases unmatched: 11. The CDR3 spans 15 residues. DNA for the CDR3: TGTGCCAGCAGTCAACAAACGACAGGGGCGGATGGCTACACCTTC. This sequence encodes CASSQQTTGADGYTF.

The V gene is TRBV5-4, the J gene TRBJ2-7, with a possible D match to TRBD1 (6 bases). The germline V and J ends were trimmed by 2 bases and 11 bases, with 17 bases remaining between them. The CDR3 covers 13 residues. Germline assignment: CDR1 SGHNT and CDR2 YYREEE (reference sequence). The chain's CDR3 is CASSFEGVPIKYF. The CDR3 DNA is TGTGCCAGCAGCTTTGAGGGGGTTCCAATTAAGTACTTC.

The chain carries TRBV4-2 and TRBJ2-5; D remains unclear. The germline V gene encodes CDR1 LGHNA and CDR2 YNFKEQ. V gave up 1 base and J gave up 8 bases, with 17 bases separating them. The CDR3 is made up of 15 amino acids. CDR3 region: CASSQALTPATTQYF. The CDR3 nucleotides are TGTGCCAGCAGCCAAGCCCTGACGCCTGCTACTACCCAGTACTTC.

The chain couples TRBV28 to TRBJ1-2; perhaps TRBD1 as D (5 bases). Trimming stripped 7 bases from V and 0 bases from J, with 9 bases between. The V gene's germline CDR1 is MDHEN and CDR2 SYDVKM. CDR3 length: 13 amino acids. CDR3: CASKTGPNYGYTF. CDR3 in DNA: TGTGCCAGCAAAACAGGACCTAACTATGGCTACACCTTC.

This chain connects TRBV6-5 to TRBJ2-1; D is perhaps TRBD2 (5 bases). This CDR3 is built from 15 residues. The ends were cut back, 10 bases at V and 9 bases at J, with 25 bases in the middle. CDR1 is MNHEY and CDR2 is SVGAGI in the germline V gene. DNA of the CDR3: TGTGCCAACCACAGCGCCGGGGAGCGTATCACTGAGCAGTTCTTC. It yields the protein CANHSAGERITEQFF.

J is TRBJ1-2 and V is TRBV7-2; tentatively, D is TRBD1 (5 bases). V was clipped by 4 bases and J by 5 bases, with 11 bases between them. The germline CDR1 and CDR2 sequences are SGHTA and FQGNSA. This CDR3 spans 13 amino acids. The CDR3: CASSSAGGYGYTF. In DNA, the CDR3 is TGTGCCAGCAGCTCCGCGGGGGGATATGGCTACACCTTC. Drawing the rest from reference TRBV7-2 and TRBJ1-2, the complete variable domain is GAGVSQSPSNKVTEKGKDVELRCDPISGHTALYWYRQSLGQGLEFLIYFQGNSAPDKSGLPSDRFSAERTGGSVSTLTIQRTQQEDSAVYLCASSSAGGYGYTFGSGTRLTVV.